This TCR beta chain came from a study of blood T cell repertoires in COVID-19. In the study's own analysis: Estimation of nucleated cell counts relied on the amplification of reference gene primers. Measured with immunoSEQ multiplex PCR; TCRdb has only the in-frame clones, and not every one. V and J calls and clone size are copied from that table; D and trimming were computed from the DNA. The profile shows 150,000 to 200,000 clones, around 85% of them singletons. This TCR derives from a man aged 55 to 69 with active or convalescent COVID-19. Sequenced: peripheral blood.

The CDR3 sequence is CASRNTRRGEKLFF. In nucleotides, the CDR3 is TGTGCCAGCAGGAATACAAGGCGAGGGGAAAAACTGTTTTTT. V gene TRBV6-5 combines with J gene TRBJ1-4, with unresolved D. The CDR3 runs 14 residues. Germline V gene data show CDR1 as MNHEY and CDR2 as SVGAGI. Trimming stripped 6 bases from V and 8 bases from J, with 16 bases between.